One sample yielded the 22 T cell receptor beta chains listed below, sequenced in a study of identical twins. TCRdb recomputed calls from the 5' RACE reads with MiXCR, one row per CDR3 protein. The sample contains about 240,000 distinct CDR3 sequences, approximately 8% of which appear only once. In addition, the sample was reused for a study of yellow fever vaccine responses in identical twins.

Sequencing input: CD8+ T cells sorted from blood. These receptors were collected from a woman between 18 and 29 years old in good health.

The chain employs TRBV20-1 and TRBJ2-7; 7 bases are shared with TRBD2. From germline, CDR1 is DFQATT and CDR2 SNEGSKA (reference sequence). V lost 4 bases to trimming and J lost 0 bases; unmatched junction nucleotides: 6. The CDR3 runs to 14 residues. In DNA form, the CDR3 reads TGCAGTGCTAATAGCGGGCAGAGCTCCTACGAGCAGTACTTC. The encoded protein is CSANSGQSSYEQYF.

This clonotype occurred many times. V and J are TRBV11-2 and TRBJ2-7; D might be TRBD2 (6 bases). Germline V gives CDR1 SGHAT, CDR2 FQNNGV. The V end lost 5 bases, the J end lost 3 bases, and 14 bases lay between the germline ends. The CDR3 runs 14 residues. The CDR3 here is CASSESGVNYEQYV. CDR3 DNA sequence: TGTGCCAGCAGCGAGTCGGGGGTAAACTACGAGCAGTACGTC.

The V call is TRBV24-1, the J call TRBJ1-1; no firm D call. The CDR3 covers 11 residues. Between the trimmed V and J ends, which lost 7 bases and 4 bases, there was a span of 6 bases. Germline V gives CDR1 KGHDR, CDR2 SFDVKD. The CDR3 coding sequence is TGTGCCACCAGCTCAGGCACTGAAGCTTTCTTT. It translates to CATSSGTEAFF.

This clonotype was counted ten times or more. The J gene is TRBJ1-1, the V gene TRBV15; the D gene is possibly TRBD1 (5 bases). The CDR3 covers 13 residues. V was cut by 0 bases and J by 10 bases, with 12 bases left in between. Germline V gene lookup returns CDR1 LNHNV and CDR2 YYDKDF (reference sequence). This CDR3 reads CATSRDRGDGAFF. CDR3 nucleotides: TGTGCCACCAGCAGAGATCGGGGGGATGGAGCTTTCTTT.

This clonotype came up many times. The gene calls are TRBV7-8 and TRBJ2-7; unclear D gene. Trimming removed 1 base from V and 4 bases from J, with 8 bases in between. The length of the CDR3 is 13 residues. CDR1 SGHVS and CDR2 FQNEAQ come from the germline V gene. The CDR3 DNA reads TGTGCCAGCAGCTTAGAACCCGCGTACGAGCAGTACGTC. As protein: CASSLEPAYEQYV.

The V and J genes are TRBV4-1 and TRBJ2-7; no firm D call. Germline CDR1 MGHRA, CDR2 YSYEKL. CDR3 length: 12 residues. V gave up 1 base and J gave up 6 bases, with 7 bases separating them. The CDR3 reads CASSQASSEQYF. CDR3 in DNA: TGCGCCAGCAGCCAAGCTTCAAGCGAGCAGTACTTC.

There are many counts of this clonotype. This chain joins TRBV28 and TRBJ1-6; D possibly corresponds to TRBD1 (6 bases). Germline V lookup: CDR1 MDHEN, CDR2 SYDVKM. This CDR3 is built from 15 residues. Trimming left V 3 bases short and J 7 bases short, with 13 bases between. Here the CDR3 reads CASSLGARLNSPLHF. The CDR3 bases are TGTGCCAGCAGTTTGGGGGCAAGGTTGAATTCACCCCTCCACTTT.

This clonotype has ten or more counts. The chain uses TRBV2 and TRBJ2-7; D is possibly TRBD1 (7 bases). V gave up 7 bases and J gave up 0 bases, with 19 bases separating them. From germline, CDR1 is SNHLY and CDR2 FYNNEI. The CDR3 consists of 16 residues. CDR3 amino acids: CASIERRDSGSYEQYV. As DNA, the CDR3 is TGTGCCAGCATCGAACGGCGGGACAGCGGCTCCTACGAGCAGTACGTC.

In this sample, this clonotype turned up many times. The V gene is TRBV2, the J gene TRBJ1-3; TRBD1 matches at 7 bases. Germline values: CDR1 SNHLY, CDR2 FYNNEI. J gave up 0 bases and V 4 bases, and 6 bases lay outside the gene matches. The CDR3 spans 16 residues. The DNA for the CDR3 is TGTGCCAGCAGTGTAGACCGGGACAGCTCTGGAAACACCATATATTTT. This translates into CASSVDRDSSGNTIYF.

This clonotype showed up many times. The chain carries TRBV10-3 and TRBJ1-5; no clear D. The CDR3 has 14 residues. The ends were cut back, 3 bases at V and 4 bases at J, with 10 bases in the middle. CDR1 and CDR2 from the germline V gene are ENHRY and SYGVKD. The DNA of the CDR3 is TGTGCCATCAGTGATCTGTCCCAGAATCAGCCCCAGCATTTT. As protein: CAISDLSQNQPQHF.

The chain employs TRBV7-6 and TRBJ2-1; the D call may be TRBD1 or TRBD2 (5 bases each). Trimming took 0 bases from V and 8 from J, leaving 14 bases between them. This CDR3 comprises 15 residues. In germline, CDR1 is SGHVS, CDR2 FNYEAQ. CDR3: CASSLAMGELDEQFF. The CDR3 region has the DNA TGTGCCAGCAGCTTAGCCATGGGGGAACTCGATGAGCAGTTCTTC.

The rearrangement joins TRBV10-3 to TRBJ2-7; tentative D call: TRBD1 (5 bases). Trimming cost V 2 bases and J 2 bases, with 10 bases left between them. The CDR3 extends over 14 amino acids. Germline values: CDR1 ENHRY, CDR2 SYGVKD. This CDR3 is CAISEGRQTYEQYV. DNA of the CDR3: TGTGCCATCAGTGAGGGCCGACAGACCTACGAGCAGTACGTC.

CDR3 residues: CASSLAGGPRPDTQYF. CDR3 sequence (DNA): TGTGCCAGCAGCTTGGCAGGCGGCCCCAGGCCAGATACGCAGTATTTT. V gene TRBV5-4 combines with J gene TRBJ2-3; D unclear. Germline CDR1 is SGHNT and CDR2 is YYREEE (reference sequence). The ends were cut back, 0 bases at V and 4 bases at J, with 15 bases in the middle. The CDR3 runs to 16 residues.

This sequence joins TRBV7-2 and TRBJ1-2, with 8 positions matching TRBD1. The CDR3 consists of 15 residues. The V gene's germline CDR1 is SGHTA and CDR2 FQGNSA. Trimming at V came to 3 bases and at J to 2 bases, leaving 5 bases not matched to a gene. The CDR3 region is CASSFWDRTNYGYTF. The CDR3 coding sequence is TGTGCCAGCAGCTTTTGGGACAGGACCAACTATGGCTACACCTTC.

The V gene is TRBV4-1, the J gene TRBJ2-1, with D perhaps matching TRBD2 (6 bases). The CDR3 extends over 14 amino acids. V lost 0 bases to trimming and J lost 7 bases, with 10 bases between them. From germline, CDR1 is MGHRA and CDR2 YSYEKL. CDR3 sequence (DNA): TGCGCCAGCAGCCAAGATGGGACTCCAAATGAGCAGTTCTTC. This codes for CASSQDGTPNEQFF.

Many counts were recorded for this clonotype. V usage is TRBV10-2 and J usage is TRBJ1-1; D is unclear. V was cut by 0 bases and J by 4 bases, with 9 bases left in between. This CDR3 is 14 amino acids long. From germline, CDR1 is WSHSY and CDR2 SAAADI. CDR3 in DNA: TGCGCCAGCAGTGAGTCGGGATCGGGCACTGAAGCTTTCTTT. This codes for CASSESGSGTEAFF.

This clonotype came up a few times. The chain couples TRBV7-9 to TRBJ1-2, with D tentatively TRBD1 (6 bases). The germline V and J ends were trimmed by 5 bases and 4 bases, with 11 bases remaining between them. From germline, CDR1 is SEHNR and CDR2 FQNEAQ (reference sequence). CDR3 length: 13 residues. CDR3 residues: CASSQGNLYGYTF. CDR3 DNA sequence: TGTGCCAGCAGCCAGGGGAACCTCTATGGCTACACCTTC. Full variable domain (outside the CDR3, taken from reference TRBV7-9 and TRBJ1-2): DTGVSQNPRHKITKRGQNVTFRCDPISEHNRLYWYRQTLGQGPEFLTYFQNEAQLEKSRLLSDRFSAERPKGSFSTLEIQRTEQGDSAMYLCASSQGNLYGYTFGSGTRLTVV.

In its sample, this clonotype was seen many times. Here the CDR3 DNA reads TGTGCCAGCAGTTCCCGAACAATTGATGGTGAGCAGTTCTTC. It specifies CASSSRTIDGEQFF. The V call is TRBV27, the J call TRBJ2-1; no reliable D call. Per the germline V gene, CDR1 is MNHEY and CDR2 is SMNVEV (reference sequence). This CDR3 is built from 14 residues. The ends were cut back, 4 bases at V and 9 bases at J, with 16 bases in the middle.

This clonotype was seen a handful of times. The chain combines TRBV28 with TRBJ2-5, with D possibly TRBD1 on 5 matching bases. Trimming removed 6 bases at V and 5 bases at J, with 16 bases between. CDR1 is MDHEN, CDR2 SYDVKM, per germline. The CDR3 has 14 amino acids. CDR3 nucleotides: TGTGCCAGCAGCATAGGGCAGGGTAGGGAGACCCAGTACTTC. Encoded protein: CASSIGQGRETQYF.

Comment on this clonotype: At one of its ends the junction is not consistent with the germline gene, which may arise from a read error. The chain links TRBV4-2 to TRBJ2-3; D tentatively fits TRBD1 or TRBD2 (6 bases each). Per germline, CDR1 LGHNA and CDR2 YNFKEQ. There are 15 residues in the CDR3. For the CDR3, the DNA is TGTGCCAGCACCCAAGATGGGGGGCCCACAGATACGCAGTATTTT. It is translated as CASTQDGGPTDTQYF.

This clonotype has only one observation. A single base separates this from a much larger clone, so it may be a read error. V gene TRBV3-1 combines with J gene TRBJ2-5; D is perhaps TRBD1 (6 bases). Trimming removed 1 base at V and 7 bases at J, with 13 bases between. The CDR3 extends over 14 amino acids. CDR1 LGHDT and CDR2 YNNKEL come from the germline V gene (reference sequence). CDR3 DNA: TGTGCCAGCAGCCAAGTCGGACAGTCGGGGACCCAGTACTTC. Its protein product is CASSQVGQSGTQYF.

This chain links TRBV7-9 with TRBJ1-1, with no clear D. Germline V gene lookup returns CDR1 SEHNR and CDR2 FQNEAQ (reference sequence). The CDR3 is 13 amino acids. The ends were cut back, 2 bases at V and 10 bases at J, with 14 bases in the middle. As DNA, the CDR3 is TGTGCCAGCAGCTTATATGTCCCTGAGGGAGCTTTCTTT. Its translation: CASSLYVPEGAFF.